The present T cell receptor beta chain was sequenced within a study of T cell clonality in common variable immunodeficiency (dated by TCRdb to between 2014 and 2017). The paper as a whole reports these results and caveats: Fewer TCRbeta clones were shared among CVID subjects than among healthy controls (p < 0.0001). The authors noted that sequencing repertoires of T cell subpopulations would be needed to clarify what caused the increased clonality in CVID. Correlations between repertoire features and clinical complications were limited by patient heterogeneity within the CVID cohort. TCRbeta clonality was higher in CVID subjects than in healthy controls (t-test p = 0.018), and the increase was most characteristic of about a third of subjects. CVID TCRbeta sequences were reported to have fewer deletions and N-nucleotide insertions and to lack highly modified clones with 13 or more V deletions. Even though DNA input was equal, the average per sample came to 75,000 to 95,000 unique sequences for controls compared with roughly 30,000 for CVID samples.

For sequencing input, CVID and control samples contributed equivalent amounts of genomic DNA. For every sample, a 60 bp segment covering the rearranged TCRbeta CDR3 region was amplified and then sequenced. TCRbeta amplification used the immunoSEQ assay, a bias-corrected multiplex PCR with high-throughput sequencing. The study's processing was this. Every unique nucleotide sequence was considered a clone and was annotated with V, D and J genes, copy number and frequency. Sequences were labeled productive if in frame, and non-productive if out of frame or containing stop codons. As previously described, clonality was computed from Shannon's entropy. The predicted amino acid sequences of productive clones were used to derive mean CDR3 Kyte-Doolittle hydropathy. Using the R hclust function, scaled V gene usage was clustered hierarchically with Manhattan distance and complete linkage. Sharing of clones by CDR3 amino acid sequence was evaluated through resampling of 12 repertoires per group over 100 rounds. The repertoires were screened for some 69 published EBV-specific TCRbeta sequences and 200 to 250 published CMV-specific TCRbeta sequences. Analysis left out a couple of CVID samples that produced under 10,000 sequences, so 40 to 45 CVID repertoires remained. Here the immuneACCESS table is served through TCRdb, limited to in-frame sequences with V and J called. Missing clones are a known gap in these copies; in checked studies unresolved V genes cover under half, and the rest lacks a known reason. V and J calls and clone size are those listed in that table; D and trimming were worked out from the DNA. Across this sample, about 52,000 clones were tabulated and none appeared just once. The ten largest clones represent just over 2% of the sample.

This clone was seen repeatedly, ten times or more. This receptor's antigen is unknown. Coverage ceases 3 residues before the CDR3 finishes, and the germline J gene fills in the end. Most of the CVID patients and most of the healthy controls were of Caucasian heritage. Heparinized peripheral whole blood samples of roughly 5 to 9 ml were obtained from each donor. TCRbeta CDR3 repertoires were sequenced from genomic DNA of adults with common variable immune deficiency (CVID) and healthy adult controls. The control group comprised about 22 healthy adult volunteers, about twelve female and approximately ten male, aged about 20 to 70 years with a mean age of roughly 35. Diluted blood was subjected to density centrifugation over Hypaque 1077 or Ficoll-Paque for isolation of peripheral blood mononuclear cells. Genomic DNA was obtained from unsorted mononuclear cells using either Qiagen column purification or a centrifugation-based method.

Counted from cysteine to phenylalanine, this CDR3 has 14 amino acids. Of the CDR3's DNA, 33 bases were read; they are in frame from base 1. At the junction V is shortened by 3 bases and J by 0 bases, with 11 bases in between. CDR1 and CDR2, looked up from the germline V gene (reference sequence), are DFQATT and SNEGSKA. In this chain, TRBV20-1 is recombined with TRBJ1-1, with TRBD1 perhaps the D gene, on 6 matching bases. Sample: peripheral blood mononuclear cells. This TCR was sampled from a person aged 18 to 75 in good health. The DNA read from the CDR3 is TGCAGTGCTAGCGGGGGGCGTTTGAACACTGAA. This sequence encodes CSASGGRLNTE. The complete CDR3 reads CSASGGRLNTEAFF.